Following are 17 T cell receptor beta chains from one sample sequenced in a study of blood T cell repertoires in COVID-19. Generated by immunoSEQ multiplex PCR, the TCRdb table keeps only in-frame clones and is missing some. This sample has a few hundred thousand clones, with roughly 89% found just once. Sequenced sample: PBMCs or T cells enriched from blood (not recorded which). These TCRs come from a woman aged 25 to 39 who had recovered from COVID-19.

The rearrangement uses TRBV7-2 and TRBJ2-1; 11 nucleotides align to TRBD2. This CDR3 region has 17 residues. V trimming: 5 bases; J trimming: 2 bases; junction bases outside the gene matches: 8. Germline loops: CDR1 SGHTA, CDR2 FQGNSA. DNA for the CDR3: TGTGCCAGCAGCAAGACTAGCGGGAATGTCCCCTACAATGAGCAGTTCTTC. Its translation: CASSKTSGNVPYNEQFF.

This clone was detected a few times. The V gene is TRBV6-6, the J gene TRBJ1-6, with a tentative D call TRBD1 (6 bases). Germline V gene data show CDR1 as MNHNY and CDR2 as SVGAGI (reference sequence). Trimming shortened V by 7 bases and J by 9 bases, and 16 bases separated the two germline ends. This CDR3 contains 14 residues. The CDR3 sequence: CASTSLGGPSPLHF. For the CDR3, the DNA is TGTGCCAGCACCTCATTAGGGGGTCCTTCACCCCTCCACTTT.

V gene TRBV2 combines with J gene TRBJ1-5, with D maybe TRBD1 (5 bases). CDR3 length: 15 residues. V lost 6 bases and J 0 bases, leaving 12 bases between the germline ends. Per the germline V gene, CDR1 is SNHLY and CDR2 is FYNNEI. Here the CDR3 DNA reads TGTGCCAGCAGCCAGGGTCACAATAGCAATCAGCCCCAGCATTTT. Protein: CASSQGHNSNQPQHF.

The CDR3: CASSPFTVGRGQSGYTF. The CDR3 bases are TGTGCCAGCTCACCTTTTACTGTGGGCAGGGGGCAAAGTGGCTACACCTTC. V is TRBV18 and J is TRBJ1-2, with TRBD1 matching 8 bases. The CDR3 has 17 residues. Germline V gene data show CDR1 as KGHSH and CDR2 as LQKENI. J lost 7 bases, V lost 3 bases, and 16 bases had no gene match.

This clone was observed once. The chain employs TRBV29-1 and TRBJ1-1, with no clear D. The V end lost 3 bases, the J end lost 7 bases, and 15 bases lay between the germline ends. This CDR3 is built from 13 residues. Germline V gives CDR1 SQVTM, CDR2 ANQGSEA. The CDR3 DNA follows: TGCAGCGTTGAGGAGTATCGGAGTTTTGAAGCTTTCTTT. Residues: CSVEEYRSFEAFF.

The chain combines TRBV28 with TRBJ1-1; no firm D call. From germline, CDR1 is MDHEN and CDR2 SYDVKM. The CDR3 covers 13 residues. V was pared by 2 bases and J by 4 bases, with 8 bases between. CDR3 loop: CASSLMEGTEAFF. In DNA form, the CDR3 reads TGTGCCAGCAGTTTAATGGAGGGCACTGAAGCTTTCTTT.

The V and J genes are TRBV18 and TRBJ1-5; D gene uncertain. Trimming left V 3 bases short and J 1 base short, with 4 bases between. Germline loops: CDR1 KGHSH, CDR2 LQKENI. CDR3 length: 13 residues. For the CDR3, the DNA is TGTGCCAGCTCACCCTTCAGCAATCAGCCCCAGCATTTT. It translates to CASSPFSNQPQHF.

This clone was observed once. The CDR3 coding sequence is TGTGCCAGCAGCGGTCCTAGCGGGAGTGCAGATACGCAGTATTTT. Its protein is CASSGPSGSADTQYF. V is TRBV3-1 (or the pseudogene TRBV3-2) and J is TRBJ2-3; the match to TRBD2 covers 10 bases. The junction had 6 bases not matched to a gene; V was cut back by 5 bases and J by 4 bases. CDR3 length: 15 residues. The V gene's germline CDR1 is LGHDT and CDR2 YNNKEL (reference sequence).

In its sample, this clone was seen once. The chain combines TRBV7-9 with TRBJ2-7; D call uncertain. V was trimmed by 2 bases and J by 1 base, leaving 9 bases between them. This CDR3 has 14 residues. Germline lookup yields CDR1 SEHNR and CDR2 FQNEAQ (reference sequence). CDR3 nucleotides: TGTGCCAGCAGCTTAAGTGCAACTTCCTACGAGCAGTACTTC. It yields the protein CASSLSATSYEQYF.

The genes are TRBV6-5 and TRBJ1-5; no firm D call. Germline V gives CDR1 MNHEY, CDR2 SVGAGI. The CDR3 contains 15 residues. The V end was cut by 5 bases, the J end by 3 bases, with 14 bases between. CDR3 coding DNA: TGTGCCAGCAGTAAACGTGGAGGGCCCAATCAGCCCCAGCATTTT. Translated, it gives CASSKRGGPNQPQHF.

The J gene is TRBJ2-6, the V gene TRBV6-5; perhaps TRBD1 as D (6 bases). This CDR3 comprises 15 residues. CDR1 is MNHEY and CDR2 is SVGAGI in the germline V gene. V was pared by 6 bases and J by 4 bases, with 13 bases between. CDR3 region: CASRPHRAGANVLTF. In DNA, the CDR3 is TGTGCCAGCAGGCCCCACAGGGCCGGGGCCAACGTCCTGACTTTC.

This rearrangement joins TRBV30 to TRBJ1-3, with TRBD1 as a possible D gene (5 bases). The CDR3 covers 13 residues. Trimming removed 5 bases from V and 0 bases from J, with 8 bases in between. Germline V gene lookup returns CDR1 GTSNPN and CDR2 SVGIG (reference sequence). The CDR3 DNA sequence: TGTGCCTGGGGGGGACTCTCTGGAAACACCATATATTTT. It is translated as CAWGGLSGNTIYF.

The chain uses TRBV12-3 or TRBV12-4 and TRBJ2-7, with D possibly matching TRBD1 (5 bases). The CDR3 contains 11 residues. The V end lost 7 bases, the J end lost 12 bases, and 16 bases lay between the germline ends. CDR3 bases: TGTGCCAGCACATTTAAGGGGCGGCGGTACTTC. Encoded protein: CASTFKGRRYF.

The table lists this clone with a few counts. DNA of the CDR3: TGTGCCAGTAGGACAGGGATGAATTCACCCCTCCACTTT. Encoded protein: CASRTGMNSPLHF. V gene TRBV19 combines with J gene TRBJ1-6; 7 bases are shared with TRBD1. Per the germline V gene, CDR1 is LNHDA and CDR2 is SQIVND (reference sequence). This CDR3 is built from 13 residues. V lost 6 bases, J lost 7 bases, and 3 bases stayed unmatched.

A single count supports this clone. The CDR3 DNA reads as TGTGCCAGCAGTTACTCGCTAGAATATAATAAAGAAGCTTTCTTT. Translating it yields CASSYSLEYNKEAFF. The chain carries TRBV6-5 and TRBJ1-1; D ambiguous. The V end lost 0 bases, the J end lost 8 bases, and 16 bases lay between the germline ends. This CDR3 contains 15 residues. Germline CDR1 and CDR2: MNHEY and SVGAGI.

CDR3 protein: CATRDRQPDQPQHF. The CDR3 nucleotides read TGTGCCACCCGGGACAGACAACCTGATCAGCCCCAGCATTTT. The chain combines TRBV10-3 with TRBJ1-5; TRBD1 matches at 7 bases. CDR1 is ENHRY, CDR2 SYGVKD, per germline. The CDR3 is 14 residues long. With V trimmed by 10 bases and J by 5 bases, 11 bases remained unmatched.

The chain uses TRBV5-1 and TRBJ1-6; D uncertain. The CDR3 runs to 15 residues. Germline CDR1 and CDR2: SGHRS and YFSETQ. Trimming shortened V by 1 base and J by 8 bases, and 13 bases separated the two germline ends. CDR3 coding DNA: TGCGCCAGCAGCTTGATCCCGGGTTATGATTCACCCCTCCACTTT. It yields the protein CASSLIPGYDSPLHF.